This T cell receptor (beta chain) was observed in a study of blood T cell repertoires in COVID-19. Study background: COVID-19 samples, acute and convalescent, were from the United States, Italy and Spain. PBMCs, B-cell-depleted T cells, or T cells were the source of the cDNA or gDNA that made up the material.

Source study methods: Nucleated cell counts were estimated from reference gene primer amplification. Sequencing was performed with immunoSEQ multiplex PCR; in TCRdb, only in-frame clones are kept and a portion is missing. V, J and clone size are taken as reported in that table, and D and trimming were inferred from the DNA itself. The data show around 94,000 clones, 65% to 90% seen once. CDR3 size: 14 residues. The germline gives CDR1 SGDLS, CDR2 YYNGEE. V lost 3 bases and J lost 4, with 13 bases in between. The rearrangement links TRBV9 to TRBJ1-2, with D possibly TRBD1 on 5 matching bases. The receptor was isolated from an elderly man with acute or convalescent COVID-19. Sequencing was carried out using peripheral blood. CDR3 coding DNA: TGTGCCAGCAGCGCCACGGCGGGGGGCTATGGCTACACCTTC. It yields the protein CASSATAGGYGYTF. Filled out from reference TRBV9 and TRBJ1-2, the complete variable domain reads DSGVTQTPKHLITATGQRVTLRCSPRSGDLSVYWYQQSLDQGLQFLIQYYNGEERAKGNILERFSAQQFPDLHSELNLSSLELGDSALYFCASSATAGGYGYTFGSGTRLTVV.